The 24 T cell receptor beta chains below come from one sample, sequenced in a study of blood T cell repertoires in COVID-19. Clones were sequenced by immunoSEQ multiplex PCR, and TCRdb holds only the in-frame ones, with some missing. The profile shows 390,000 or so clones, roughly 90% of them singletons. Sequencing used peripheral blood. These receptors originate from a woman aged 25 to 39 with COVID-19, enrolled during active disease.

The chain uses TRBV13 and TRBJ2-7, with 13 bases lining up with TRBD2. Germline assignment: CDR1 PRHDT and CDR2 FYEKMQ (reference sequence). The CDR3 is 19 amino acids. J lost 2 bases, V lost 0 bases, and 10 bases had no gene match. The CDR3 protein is CASSLGGLAGQIGAYEQYV. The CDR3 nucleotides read TGTGCCAGCAGCTTAGGGGGACTAGCGGGACAGATAGGGGCCTACGAGCAGTACGTC.

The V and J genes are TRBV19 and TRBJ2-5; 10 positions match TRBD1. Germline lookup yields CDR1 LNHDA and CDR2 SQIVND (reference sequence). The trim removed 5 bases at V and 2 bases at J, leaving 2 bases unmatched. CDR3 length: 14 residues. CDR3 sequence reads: CASSGTGDQETQYF. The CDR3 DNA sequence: TGTGCCAGTAGTGGGACAGGGGATCAAGAGACCCAGTACTTC.

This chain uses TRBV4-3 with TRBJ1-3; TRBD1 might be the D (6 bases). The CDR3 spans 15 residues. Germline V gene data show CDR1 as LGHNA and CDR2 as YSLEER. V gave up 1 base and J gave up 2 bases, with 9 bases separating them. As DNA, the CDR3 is TGCGCCAGCAGCCAAGGCTGGGACACTGGAAACACCATATATTTT. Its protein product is CASSQGWDTGNTIYF.

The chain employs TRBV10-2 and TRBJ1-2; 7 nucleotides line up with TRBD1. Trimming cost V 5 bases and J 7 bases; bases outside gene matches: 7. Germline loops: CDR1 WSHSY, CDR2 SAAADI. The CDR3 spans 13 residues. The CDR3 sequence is CASSTDRDVGYTF. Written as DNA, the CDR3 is TGCGCCAGCAGTACCGACAGGGATGTTGGCTACACCTTC.

The CDR3 DNA reads TGTGCCAGCAGTCTCACTGAGACAGGGGGCAGTGACTATGGCTACACCTTC. This gives the protein CASSLTETGGSDYGYTF. This sequence joins TRBV27 and TRBJ1-2, with 10 positions matching TRBD1. Germline V gene lookup returns CDR1 MNHEY and CDR2 SMNVEV (reference sequence). There are 17 residues in the CDR3. V was clipped by 5 bases and J by 3 bases; unmatched bases: 12.

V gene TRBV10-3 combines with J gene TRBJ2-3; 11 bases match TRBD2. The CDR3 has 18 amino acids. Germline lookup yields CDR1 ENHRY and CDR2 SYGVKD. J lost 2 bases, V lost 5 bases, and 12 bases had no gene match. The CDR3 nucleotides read TGTGCCATCAGTCCCGGGACTAGCGGCCTACGTGCCACAGATACGCAGTATTTT. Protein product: CAISPGTSGLRATDTQYF.

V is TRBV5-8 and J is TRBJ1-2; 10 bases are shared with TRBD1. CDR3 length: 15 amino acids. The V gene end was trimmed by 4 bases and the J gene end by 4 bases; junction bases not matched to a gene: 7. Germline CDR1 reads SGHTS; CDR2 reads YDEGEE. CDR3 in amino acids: CASSPGQGEGYGYTF. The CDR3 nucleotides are TGTGCCAGCAGCCCCGGACAGGGGGAGGGCTATGGCTACACCTTC.

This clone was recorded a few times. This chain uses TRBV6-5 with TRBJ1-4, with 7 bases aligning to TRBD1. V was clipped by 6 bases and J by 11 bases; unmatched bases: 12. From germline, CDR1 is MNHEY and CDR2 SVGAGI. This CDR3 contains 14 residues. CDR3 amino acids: CASSDDREVAKLFF. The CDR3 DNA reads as TGTGCCAGCAGCGATGACAGGGAAGTTGCGAAACTGTTTTTT.

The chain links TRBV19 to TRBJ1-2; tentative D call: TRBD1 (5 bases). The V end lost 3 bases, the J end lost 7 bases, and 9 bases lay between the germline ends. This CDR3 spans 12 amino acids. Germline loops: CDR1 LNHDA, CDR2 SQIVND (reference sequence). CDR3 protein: CASSIGRAGYTF. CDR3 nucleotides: TGTGCCAGTAGTATCGGCAGGGCTGGCTACACCTTC.

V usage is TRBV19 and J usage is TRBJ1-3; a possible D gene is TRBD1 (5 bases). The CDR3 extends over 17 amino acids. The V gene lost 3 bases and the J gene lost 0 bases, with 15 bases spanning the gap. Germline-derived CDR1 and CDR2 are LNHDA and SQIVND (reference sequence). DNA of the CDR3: TGTGCCAGTAGTATGGGCTCCCAGGGACTCTCTGGAAACACCATATATTTT. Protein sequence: CASSMGSQGLSGNTIYF.

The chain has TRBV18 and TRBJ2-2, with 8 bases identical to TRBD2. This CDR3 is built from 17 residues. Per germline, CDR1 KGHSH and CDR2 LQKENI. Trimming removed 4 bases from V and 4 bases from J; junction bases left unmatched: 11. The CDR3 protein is CASSLYVRSGGTGELFF. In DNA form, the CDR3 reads TGTGCCAGCTCACTCTATGTGCGGAGCGGGGGCACCGGGGAGCTGTTTTTT. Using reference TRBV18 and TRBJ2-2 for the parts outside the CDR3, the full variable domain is NAGVMQNPRHLVRRRGQEARLRCSPMKGHSHVYWYRQLPEEGLKFMVYLQKENIIDESGMPKERFSAEFPKEGPSILRIQQVVRGDSAAYFCASSLYVRSGGTGELFFGEGSRLTVL.

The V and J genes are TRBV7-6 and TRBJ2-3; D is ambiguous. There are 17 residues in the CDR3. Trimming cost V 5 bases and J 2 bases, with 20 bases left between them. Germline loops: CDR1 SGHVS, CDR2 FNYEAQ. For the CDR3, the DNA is TGTGCCAGCAGCCCACGTAAAGAGGTCCTATACACAGATACGCAGTATTTT. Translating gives CASSPRKEVLYTDTQYF.

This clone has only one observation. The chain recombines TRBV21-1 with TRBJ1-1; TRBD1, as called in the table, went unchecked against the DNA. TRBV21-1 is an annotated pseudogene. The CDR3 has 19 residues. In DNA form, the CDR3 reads TGTGCCAGCAGCAGCCCCGACAACGGGACAGGGGCCTTGAACACTGAAGCTTTCTTT. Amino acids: CASSSPDNGTGALNTEAFF.

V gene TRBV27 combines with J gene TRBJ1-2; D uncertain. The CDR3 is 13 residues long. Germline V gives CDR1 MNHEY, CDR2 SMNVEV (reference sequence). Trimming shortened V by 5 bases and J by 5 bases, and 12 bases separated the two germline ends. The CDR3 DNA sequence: TGTGCCAGCAGTAGGGAGGGAAGATATGGCTACACCTTC. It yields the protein CASSREGRYGYTF.

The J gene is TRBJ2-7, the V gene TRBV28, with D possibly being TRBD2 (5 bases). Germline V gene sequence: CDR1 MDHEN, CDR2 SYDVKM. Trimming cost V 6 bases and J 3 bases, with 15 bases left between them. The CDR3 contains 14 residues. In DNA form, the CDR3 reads TGTGCCAGCAGACGCCCAGAGCGGATCTACGAGCAGTACTTC. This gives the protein CASRRPERIYEQYF.

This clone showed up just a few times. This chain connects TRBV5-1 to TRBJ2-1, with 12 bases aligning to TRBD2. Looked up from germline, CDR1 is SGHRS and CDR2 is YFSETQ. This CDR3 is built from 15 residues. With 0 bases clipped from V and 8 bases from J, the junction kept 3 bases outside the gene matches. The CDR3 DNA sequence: TGCGCCAGCAGCTTGGTTCTAGCGGGAGGGGATGAGCAGTTCTTC. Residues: CASSLVLAGGDEQFF. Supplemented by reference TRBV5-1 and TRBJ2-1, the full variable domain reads KAGVTQTPRYLIKTRGQQVTLSCSPISGHRSVSWYQQTPGQGLQFLFEYFSETQRNKGNFPGRFSGRQFSNSRSEMNVSTLELGDSALYLCASSLVLAGGDEQFFGPGTRLTVL.

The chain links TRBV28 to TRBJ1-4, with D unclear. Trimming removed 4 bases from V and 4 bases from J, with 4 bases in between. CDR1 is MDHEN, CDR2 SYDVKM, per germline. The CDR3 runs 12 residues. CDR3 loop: CASSYNNEKLFF. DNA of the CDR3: TGTGCCAGCAGTTATAATAATGAAAAACTGTTTTTT.

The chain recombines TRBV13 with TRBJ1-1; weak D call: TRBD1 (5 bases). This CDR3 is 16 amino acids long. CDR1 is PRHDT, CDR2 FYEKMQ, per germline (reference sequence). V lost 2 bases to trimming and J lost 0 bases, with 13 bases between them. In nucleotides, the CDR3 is TGTGCCAGCAGCTTAAAAGGGGTCGGTATGAACACTGAAGCTTTCTTT. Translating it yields CASSLKGVGMNTEAFF. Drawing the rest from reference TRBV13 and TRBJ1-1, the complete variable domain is AAGVIQSPRHLIKEKRETATLKCYPIPRHDTVYWYQQGPGQDPQFLISFYEKMQSDKGSIPDRFSAQQFSDYHSELNMSSLELGDSALYFCASSLKGVGMNTEAFFGQGTRLTVV.

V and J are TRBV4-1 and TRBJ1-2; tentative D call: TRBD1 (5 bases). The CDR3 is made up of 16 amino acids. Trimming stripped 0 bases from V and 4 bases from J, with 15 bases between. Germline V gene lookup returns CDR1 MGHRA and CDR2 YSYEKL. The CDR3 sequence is CASSQEQKGLSYGYTF. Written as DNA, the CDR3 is TGCGCCAGCAGCCAAGAGCAAAAGGGGCTGAGCTATGGCTACACCTTC.

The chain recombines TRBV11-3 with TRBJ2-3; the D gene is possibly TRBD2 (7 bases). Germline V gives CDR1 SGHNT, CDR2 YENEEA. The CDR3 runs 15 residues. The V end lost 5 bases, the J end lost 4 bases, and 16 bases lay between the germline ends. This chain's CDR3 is CASSAGATRSDTQYF. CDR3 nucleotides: TGTGCCAGCAGCGCGGGGGCGACCCGTTCAGATACGCAGTATTTT.

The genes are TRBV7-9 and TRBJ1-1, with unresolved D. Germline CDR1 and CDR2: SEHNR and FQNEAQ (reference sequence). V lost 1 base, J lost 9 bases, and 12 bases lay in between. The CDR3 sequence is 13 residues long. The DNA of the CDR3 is TGTGCCAGCAGCTTAGTCGGTCTAAACCAAGCTTTCTTT. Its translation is CASSLVGLNQAFF.

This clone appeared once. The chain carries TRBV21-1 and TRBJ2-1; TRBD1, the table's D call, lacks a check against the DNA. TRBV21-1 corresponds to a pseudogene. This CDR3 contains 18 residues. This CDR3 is CASSKIGPRGQGYNEQFF. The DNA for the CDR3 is TGTGCCAGCAGCAAAATCGGTCCTCGAGGACAGGGATACAATGAGCAGTTCTTC.

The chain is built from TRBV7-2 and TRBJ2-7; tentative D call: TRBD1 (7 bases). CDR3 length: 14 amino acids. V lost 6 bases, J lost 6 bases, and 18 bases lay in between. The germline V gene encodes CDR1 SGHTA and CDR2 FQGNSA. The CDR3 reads CASRGRDSAIEQYF. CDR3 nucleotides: TGTGCCAGCAGGGGGCGGGACAGCGCTATCGAGCAGTACTTC.

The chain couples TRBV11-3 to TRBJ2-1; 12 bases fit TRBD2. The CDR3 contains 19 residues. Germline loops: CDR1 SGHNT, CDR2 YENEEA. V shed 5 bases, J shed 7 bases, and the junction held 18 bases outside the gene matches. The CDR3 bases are TGTGCCAGCAGCCCGCTTGCTAGCGGGAGGGCCGTGGTGAGGAATGAGCAGTTCTTC. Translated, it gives CASSPLASGRAVVRNEQFF.